This T cell receptor (beta chain) was captured by sequencing in a study of blood T cells in healthy people across ages. Notes on the study in general: Higher diversity and more naive CD4+ cells were features of long-lived donors, compared to aged donors.

Concerning this clonotype: Its antigen remains unknown.

With a J-beta primer mix and a sample-barcoded 5' primer, a second PCR ran about 7 to 11 cycles. TCRdb re-analysed the 5' RACE reads in MiXCR, keeping a single row per CDR3 protein. The table lists fewer than 900,000 distinct CDR3 sequences, roughly 47% of them singletons. The CDR3 has 13 amino acids. Germline V CDR1 and CDR2: MNHEY, SMNVEV (reference sequence). V was pared by 6 bases and J by 8 bases, with 16 bases between. Sequencing was performed on blood. The chain couples TRBV27 to TRBJ1-2; possible D gene TRBD1, 5 bases. The sequence derives from a woman aged 60 to 75 in good health. The CDR3 reads CASSPVGVGGYTF. Here the CDR3 DNA reads TGTGCCAGCAGCCCCGTGGGGGTTGGGGGCTACACCTTC.